Reported below is one TCR beta chain. The target antigen is unknown. Sequence at one end of the junction differs from germline and may be a read error. This sample is part of a study of CD4+ T cells in melanoma. General study results and limits: CD8+ T cell, macrophage and B cell function reportedly correlated with neoantigen-specific CD4+ T cells. Neoantigen-specific CD4+ T cells in melanoma reportedly had diverse differentiation states.

Germline V gives CDR1 SGDLS, CDR2 YYNGEE. This CDR3 contains 16 residues. The table came from immunoSEQ multiplex PCR; TCRdb's copy has only in-frame clones and leaves some out. The sample includes some 10,000 clones, around 62% of them seen just once. The sequence came from a human donor with melanoma. Sample: cells from a culture (not recorded whether cultured in vitro). The rearrangement joins TRBV9 to TRBJ2-5; 9 bases line up with TRBD2. The CDR3 region is CASSVGWRGGQKTQYF. The CDR3 DNA follows: TGTGCCAGCAGCGTCGGTTGGCGGGGGGGCCAAAAGACCCAGTACTTC.